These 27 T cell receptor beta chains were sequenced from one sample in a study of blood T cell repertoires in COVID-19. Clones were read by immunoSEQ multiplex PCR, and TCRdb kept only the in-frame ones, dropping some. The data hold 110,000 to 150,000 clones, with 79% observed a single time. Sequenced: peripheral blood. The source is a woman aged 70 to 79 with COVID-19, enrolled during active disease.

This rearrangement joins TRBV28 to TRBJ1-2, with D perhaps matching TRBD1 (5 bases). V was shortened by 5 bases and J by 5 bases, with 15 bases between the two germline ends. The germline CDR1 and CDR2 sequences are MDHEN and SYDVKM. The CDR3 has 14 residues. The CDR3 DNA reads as TGTGCCAGCAGTGCTGGGGCAGGGAGGTATGGCTACACCTTC. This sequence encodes CASSAGAGRYGYTF.

CDR3 nucleotides: TGTGCCAGCAGCCGACAGGGTCACGGGGAGCTGTTTTTT. Its protein product is CASSRQGHGELFF. The V gene is TRBV9, the J gene TRBJ2-2, with 7 bases identical to TRBD1. The CDR3 totals 13 residues. CDR1 SGDLS and CDR2 YYNGEE come from the germline V gene. The J segment lost 7 bases and the V segment lost 4 bases, leaving 4 bases of the junction unmatched.

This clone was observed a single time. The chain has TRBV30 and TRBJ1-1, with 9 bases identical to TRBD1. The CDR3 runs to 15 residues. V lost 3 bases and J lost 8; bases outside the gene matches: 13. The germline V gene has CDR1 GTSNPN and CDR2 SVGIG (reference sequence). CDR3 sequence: CAWSDYQRDRVEAFF. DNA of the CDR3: TGTGCCTGGAGCGATTACCAGCGGGACAGGGTCGAAGCTTTCTTT.

In nucleotides, the CDR3 is TGTGCCAGCAGCGCGACTGCGTATGGCTACACCTTC. The encoded protein is CASSATAYGYTF. The J gene is TRBJ1-2, the V gene TRBV5-6; no clear D gene. There are 12 residues in the CDR3. Between the trimmed V and J ends, which lost 4 bases and 5 bases, there was a span of 9 bases. Germline V gene lookup returns CDR1 SGHDT and CDR2 YYEEEE.

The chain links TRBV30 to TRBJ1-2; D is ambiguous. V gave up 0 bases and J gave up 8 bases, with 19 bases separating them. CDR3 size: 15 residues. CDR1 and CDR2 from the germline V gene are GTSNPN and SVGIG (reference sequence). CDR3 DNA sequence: TGTGCCTGGAGTGTGAAAGCTTTCCCGAGAGAGGGCTACACCTTC. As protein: CAWSVKAFPREGYTF.

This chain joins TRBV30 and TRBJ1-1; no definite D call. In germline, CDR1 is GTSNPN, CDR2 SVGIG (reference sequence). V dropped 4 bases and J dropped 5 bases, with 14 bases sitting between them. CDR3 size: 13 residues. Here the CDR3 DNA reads TGTGCCTGGATGAGGGCTGGAGAAACTGAAGCTTTCTTT. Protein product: CAWMRAGETEAFF.

This chain's CDR3 is CATAPGDPNQPQHF. In DNA, the CDR3 is TGTGCCACCGCCCCCGGAGACCCCAATCAGCCCCAGCATTTT. The V gene is TRBV15, the J gene TRBJ1-5; unclear D gene. The V gene lost 8 bases and the J gene lost 3 bases, with 14 bases spanning the gap. Germline-derived CDR1 and CDR2 are LNHNV and YYDKDF (reference sequence). The CDR3 has 14 amino acids.

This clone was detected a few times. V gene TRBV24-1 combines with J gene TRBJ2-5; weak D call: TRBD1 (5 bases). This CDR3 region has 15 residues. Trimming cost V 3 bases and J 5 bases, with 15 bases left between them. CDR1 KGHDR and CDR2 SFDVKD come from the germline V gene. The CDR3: CATSDHKGNVETQYF. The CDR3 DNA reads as TGTGCCACCAGTGATCACAAGGGGAATGTGGAGACCCAGTACTTC.

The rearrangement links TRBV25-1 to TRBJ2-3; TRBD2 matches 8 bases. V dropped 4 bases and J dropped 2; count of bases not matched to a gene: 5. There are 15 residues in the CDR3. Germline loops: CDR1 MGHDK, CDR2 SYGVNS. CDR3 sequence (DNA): TGTGCCAGCAGTGCCCGCGGGGGGAACACAGATACGCAGTATTTT. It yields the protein CASSARGGNTDTQYF.

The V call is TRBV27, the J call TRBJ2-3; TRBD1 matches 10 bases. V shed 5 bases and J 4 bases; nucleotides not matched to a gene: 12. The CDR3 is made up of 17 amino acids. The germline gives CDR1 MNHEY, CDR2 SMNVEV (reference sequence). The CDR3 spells CASSLSSGTGVADTQYF. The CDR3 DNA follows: TGTGCCAGCAGTCTTTCTTCCGGGACAGGGGTCGCAGATACGCAGTATTTT.

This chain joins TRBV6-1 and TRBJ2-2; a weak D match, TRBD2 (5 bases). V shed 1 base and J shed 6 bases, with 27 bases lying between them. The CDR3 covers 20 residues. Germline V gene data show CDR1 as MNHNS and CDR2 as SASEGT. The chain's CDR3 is CASSEDGWVIAKGSSGELFF. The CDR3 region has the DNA TGTGCCAGCAGTGAAGATGGCTGGGTGATAGCAAAAGGGAGCTCCGGGGAGCTGTTTTTT.

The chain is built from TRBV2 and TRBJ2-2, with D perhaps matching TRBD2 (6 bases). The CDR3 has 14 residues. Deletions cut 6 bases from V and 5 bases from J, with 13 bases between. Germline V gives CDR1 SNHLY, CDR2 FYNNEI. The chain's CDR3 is CASRKGGGTGELFF. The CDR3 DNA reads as TGTGCCAGCAGGAAGGGAGGAGGGACCGGGGAGCTGTTTTTT.

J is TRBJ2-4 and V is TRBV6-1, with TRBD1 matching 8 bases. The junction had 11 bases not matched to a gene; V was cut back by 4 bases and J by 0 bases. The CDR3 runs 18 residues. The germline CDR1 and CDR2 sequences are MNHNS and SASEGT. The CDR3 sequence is CASSAKLQGGLAKNIQYF. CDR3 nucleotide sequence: TGTGCCAGCAGTGCCAAGCTACAGGGGGGACTAGCCAAAAACATTCAGTACTTC.

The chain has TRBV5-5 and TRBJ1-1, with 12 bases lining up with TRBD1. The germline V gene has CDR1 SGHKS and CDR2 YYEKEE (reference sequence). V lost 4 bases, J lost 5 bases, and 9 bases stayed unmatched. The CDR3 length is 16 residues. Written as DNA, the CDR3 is TGTGCCAGCAGCACCGGGACAGGGGGCTTGGGGACTGAAGCTTTCTTT. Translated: CASSTGTGGLGTEAFF.

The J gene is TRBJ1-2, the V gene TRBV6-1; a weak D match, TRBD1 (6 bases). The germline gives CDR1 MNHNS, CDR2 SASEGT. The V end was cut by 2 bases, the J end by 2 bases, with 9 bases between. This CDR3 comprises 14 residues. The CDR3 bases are TGTGCCAGCAGTGAATGGGGGACAAACTATGGCTACACCTTC. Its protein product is CASSEWGTNYGYTF.

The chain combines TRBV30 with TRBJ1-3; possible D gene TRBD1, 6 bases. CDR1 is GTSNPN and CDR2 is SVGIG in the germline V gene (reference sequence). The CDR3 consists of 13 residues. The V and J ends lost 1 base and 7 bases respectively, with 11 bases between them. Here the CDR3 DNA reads TGTGCCTGGAGTGGGCAGGGGAGCAACACCATATATTTT. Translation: CAWSGQGSNTIYF.

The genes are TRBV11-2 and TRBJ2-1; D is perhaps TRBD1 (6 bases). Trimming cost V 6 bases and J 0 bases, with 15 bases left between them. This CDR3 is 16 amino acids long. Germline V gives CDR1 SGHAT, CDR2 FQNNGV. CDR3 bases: TGTGCCAGCAGTTCAGGGGCGGCGAGCTCCTACAATGAGCAGTTCTTC. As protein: CASSSGAASSYNEQFF.

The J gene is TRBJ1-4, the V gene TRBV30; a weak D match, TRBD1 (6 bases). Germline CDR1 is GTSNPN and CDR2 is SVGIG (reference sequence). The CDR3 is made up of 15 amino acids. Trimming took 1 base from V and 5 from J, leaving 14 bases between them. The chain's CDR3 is CAWSEGGSLNEKLFF. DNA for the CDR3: TGTGCCTGGAGTGAGGGGGGGAGCTTAAATGAAAAACTGTTTTTT.

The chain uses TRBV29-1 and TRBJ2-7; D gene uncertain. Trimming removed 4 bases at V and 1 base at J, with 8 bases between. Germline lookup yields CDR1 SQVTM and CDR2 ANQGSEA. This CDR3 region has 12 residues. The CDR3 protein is CSVGAESYEQYF. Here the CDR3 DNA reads TGCAGCGTTGGGGCCGAGTCCTACGAGCAGTACTTC.

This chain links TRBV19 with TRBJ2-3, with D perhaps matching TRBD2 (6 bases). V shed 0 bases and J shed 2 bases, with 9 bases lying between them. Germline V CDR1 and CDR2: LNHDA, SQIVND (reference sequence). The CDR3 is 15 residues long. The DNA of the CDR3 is TGTGCCAGTAGTATAGATGCGGGGAACACAGATACGCAGTATTTT. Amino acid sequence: CASSIDAGNTDTQYF.

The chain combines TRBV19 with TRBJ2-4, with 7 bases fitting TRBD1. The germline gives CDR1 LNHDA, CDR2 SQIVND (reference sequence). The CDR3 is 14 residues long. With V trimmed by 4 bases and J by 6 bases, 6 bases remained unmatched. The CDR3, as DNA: TGTGCCAGTAGTAATTACAGGGGAGCAAACATTCAGTACTTC. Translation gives CASSNYRGANIQYF.

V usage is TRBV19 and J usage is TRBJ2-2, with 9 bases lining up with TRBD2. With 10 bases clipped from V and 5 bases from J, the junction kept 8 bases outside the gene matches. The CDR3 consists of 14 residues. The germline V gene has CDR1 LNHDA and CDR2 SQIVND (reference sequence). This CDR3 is CATRGGVGTGELFF. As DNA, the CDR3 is TGTGCCACCCGCGGGGGGGTAGGAACCGGGGAGCTGTTTTTT.

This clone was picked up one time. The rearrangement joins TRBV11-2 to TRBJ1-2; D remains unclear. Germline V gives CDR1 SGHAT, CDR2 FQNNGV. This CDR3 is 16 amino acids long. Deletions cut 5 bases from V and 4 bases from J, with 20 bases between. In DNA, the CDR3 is TGTGCCAGCAGCCAATATACCGGGAGAGACGGCTATGGCTACACCTTC. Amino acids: CASSQYTGRDGYGYTF.

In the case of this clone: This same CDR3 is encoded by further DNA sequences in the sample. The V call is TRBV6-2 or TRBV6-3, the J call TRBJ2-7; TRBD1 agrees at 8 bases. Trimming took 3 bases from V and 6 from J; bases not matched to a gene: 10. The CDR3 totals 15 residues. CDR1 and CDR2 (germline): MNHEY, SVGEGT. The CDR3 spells CASSYFSDRASEQYF. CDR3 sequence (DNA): TGTGCCAGCAGTTATTTTTCGGACAGGGCGTCCGAGCAGTACTTC.

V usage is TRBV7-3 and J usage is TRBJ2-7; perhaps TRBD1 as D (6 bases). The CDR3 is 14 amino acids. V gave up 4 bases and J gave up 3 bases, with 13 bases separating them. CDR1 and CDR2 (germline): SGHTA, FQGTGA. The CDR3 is CASSSTGRDYEQYF. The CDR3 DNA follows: TGTGCCAGCAGCTCGACAGGCAGAGACTACGAGCAGTACTTC.

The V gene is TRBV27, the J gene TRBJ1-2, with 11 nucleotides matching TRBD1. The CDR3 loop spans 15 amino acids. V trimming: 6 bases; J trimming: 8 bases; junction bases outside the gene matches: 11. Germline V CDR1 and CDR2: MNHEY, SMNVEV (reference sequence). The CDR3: CASSPLGQGAKGYTF. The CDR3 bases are TGTGCCAGCAGCCCCCTCGGACAGGGGGCGAAGGGCTACACCTTC.

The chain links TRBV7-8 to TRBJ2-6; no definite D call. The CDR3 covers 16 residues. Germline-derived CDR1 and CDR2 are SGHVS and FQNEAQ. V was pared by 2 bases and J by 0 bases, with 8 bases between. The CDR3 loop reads CASSLSGPSGANVLTF. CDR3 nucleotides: TGTGCCAGCAGCTTATCTGGCCCCTCTGGGGCCAACGTCCTGACTTTC.